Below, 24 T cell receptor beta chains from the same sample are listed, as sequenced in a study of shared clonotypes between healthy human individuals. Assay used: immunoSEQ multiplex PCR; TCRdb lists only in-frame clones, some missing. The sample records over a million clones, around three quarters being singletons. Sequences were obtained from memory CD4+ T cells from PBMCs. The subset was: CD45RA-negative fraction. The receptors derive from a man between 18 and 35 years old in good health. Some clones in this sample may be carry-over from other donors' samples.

CDR3 in amino acids: CASSWRTQGATEAFF. In DNA, the CDR3 is TGTGCCAGCAGTTGGAGAACCCAGGGGGCCACTGAAGCTTTCTTT. This chain uses TRBV27 with TRBJ1-1; 8 positions agree with TRBD1. The CDR3 contains 15 residues. The germline gives CDR1 MNHEY, CDR2 SMNVEV (reference sequence). V lost 4 bases, J lost 4 bases, and 8 bases stayed unmatched.

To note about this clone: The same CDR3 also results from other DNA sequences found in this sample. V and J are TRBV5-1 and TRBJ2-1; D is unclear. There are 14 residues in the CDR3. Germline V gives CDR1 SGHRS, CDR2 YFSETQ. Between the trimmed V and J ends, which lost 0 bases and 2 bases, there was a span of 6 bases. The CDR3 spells CASSLGETYNEQFF. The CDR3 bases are TGCGCCAGCAGCTTGGGGGAAACCTACAATGAGCAGTTCTTC.

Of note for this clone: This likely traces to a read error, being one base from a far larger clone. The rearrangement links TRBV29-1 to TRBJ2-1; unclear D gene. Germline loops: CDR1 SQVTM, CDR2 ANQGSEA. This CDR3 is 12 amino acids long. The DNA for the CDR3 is TGCAGCGTTGAAAACTCCCACAATAAGCAGTTCTTC. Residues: CSVENSHNKQFF.

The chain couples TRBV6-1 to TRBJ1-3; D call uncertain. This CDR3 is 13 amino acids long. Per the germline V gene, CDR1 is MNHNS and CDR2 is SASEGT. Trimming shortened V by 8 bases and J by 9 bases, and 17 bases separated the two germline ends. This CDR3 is CASGEVWLGTIYF. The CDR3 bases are TGTGCCAGCGGGGAGGTGTGGCTCGGCACCATATATTTT.

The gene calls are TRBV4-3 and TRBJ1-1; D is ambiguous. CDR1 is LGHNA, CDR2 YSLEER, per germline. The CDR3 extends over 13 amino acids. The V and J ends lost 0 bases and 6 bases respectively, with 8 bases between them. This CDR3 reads CASSQEWDSEAFF. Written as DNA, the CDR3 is TGCGCCAGCAGCCAAGAGTGGGATTCTGAAGCTTTCTTT.

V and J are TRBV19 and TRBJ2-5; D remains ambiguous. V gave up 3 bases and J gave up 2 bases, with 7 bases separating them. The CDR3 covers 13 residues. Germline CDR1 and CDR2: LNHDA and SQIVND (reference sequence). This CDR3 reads CASSIALQETQYF. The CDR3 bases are TGTGCCAGTAGTATTGCTCTACAAGAGACCCAGTACTTC.

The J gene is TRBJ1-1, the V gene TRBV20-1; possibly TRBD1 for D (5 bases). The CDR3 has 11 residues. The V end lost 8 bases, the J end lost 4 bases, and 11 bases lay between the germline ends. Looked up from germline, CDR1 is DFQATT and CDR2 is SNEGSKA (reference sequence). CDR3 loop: CSSAGATEAFF. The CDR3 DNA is TGCAGTTCAGCTGGGGCCACTGAAGCTTTCTTT.

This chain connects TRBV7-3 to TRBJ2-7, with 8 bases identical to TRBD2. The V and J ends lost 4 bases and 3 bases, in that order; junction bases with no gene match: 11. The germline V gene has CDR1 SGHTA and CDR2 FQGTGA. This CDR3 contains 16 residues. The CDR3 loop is CASSSPGTRIGYEQYF. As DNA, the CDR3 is TGTGCCAGCAGCTCCCCCGGGACTAGGATAGGCTACGAGCAGTACTTC.

CDR3: CASSLSMSTEAFF. The DNA of the CDR3 is TGTGCCAGCAGCCTGTCGATGAGCACTGAAGCTTTCTTT. The chain is built from TRBV7-6 and TRBJ1-1, with D uncertain. This CDR3 contains 13 residues. Germline V gives CDR1 SGHVS, CDR2 FNYEAQ. Trimming left V 5 bases short and J 4 bases short, with 11 bases between. The variable domain in full, completed from reference TRBV7-6 and TRBJ1-1, reads GAGVSQSPRYKVTKRGQDVALRCDPISGHVSLYWYRQALGQGPEFLTYFNYEAQQDKSGLPNDRFSAERPEGSISTLTIQRTEQRDSAMYRCASSLSMSTEAFFGQGTRLTVV.

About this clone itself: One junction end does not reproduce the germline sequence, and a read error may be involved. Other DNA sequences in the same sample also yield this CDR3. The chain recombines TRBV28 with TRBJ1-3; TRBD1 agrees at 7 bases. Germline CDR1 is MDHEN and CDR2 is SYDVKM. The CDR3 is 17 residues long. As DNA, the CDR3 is TGTGCCAGCAGTTCGATACAGGGGACCTACTCTGGAAACACCATATACTTT. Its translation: CASSSIQGTYSGNTIYF.

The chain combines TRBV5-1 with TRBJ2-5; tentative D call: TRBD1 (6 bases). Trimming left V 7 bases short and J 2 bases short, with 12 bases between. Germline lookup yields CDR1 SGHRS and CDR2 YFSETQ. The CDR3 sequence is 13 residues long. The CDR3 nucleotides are TGCGCCAGCTCGTCCGGGACACAAGAGACCCAGTACTTC. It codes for CASSSGTQETQYF.

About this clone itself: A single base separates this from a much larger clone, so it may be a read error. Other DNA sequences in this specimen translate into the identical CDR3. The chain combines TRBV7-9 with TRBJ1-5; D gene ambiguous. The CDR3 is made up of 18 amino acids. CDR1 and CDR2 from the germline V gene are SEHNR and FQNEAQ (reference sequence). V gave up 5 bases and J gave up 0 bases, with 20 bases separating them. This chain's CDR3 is CASSPDEDRLHSNQPQHF. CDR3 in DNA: TGTGCCAGCAGCCCAGACGAGGATAGACTCCATAGCAATCAGCCCCAGCATTTT.

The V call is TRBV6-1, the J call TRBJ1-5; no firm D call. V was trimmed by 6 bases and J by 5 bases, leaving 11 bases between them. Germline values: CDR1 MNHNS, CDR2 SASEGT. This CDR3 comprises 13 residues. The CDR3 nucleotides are TGTGCCAGCAGATTATGGGGTGATCAGCCCCAGCATTTT. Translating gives CASRLWGDQPQHF.

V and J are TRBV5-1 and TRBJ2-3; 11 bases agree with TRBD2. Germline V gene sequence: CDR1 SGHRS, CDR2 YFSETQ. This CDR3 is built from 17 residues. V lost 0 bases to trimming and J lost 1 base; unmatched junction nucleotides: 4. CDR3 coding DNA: TGCGCCAGCAGCTTGGTTGGGACTAGCGGAGGCACAGATACGCAGTATTTT. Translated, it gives CASSLVGTSGGTDTQYF.

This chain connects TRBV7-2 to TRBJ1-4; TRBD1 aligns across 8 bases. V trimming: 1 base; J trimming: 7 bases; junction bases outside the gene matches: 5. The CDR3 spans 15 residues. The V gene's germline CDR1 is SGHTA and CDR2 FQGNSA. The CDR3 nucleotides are TGTGCCAGCAGCTTAGATGGGACAGGAAGTGAAAAACTGTTTTTT. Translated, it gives CASSLDGTGSEKLFF.

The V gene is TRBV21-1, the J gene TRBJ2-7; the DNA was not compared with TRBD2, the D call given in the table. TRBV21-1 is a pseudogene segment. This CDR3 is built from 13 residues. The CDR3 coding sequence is TGTGCCAGCAACAAGGGAGGGAACTGCGAGCAGTACTTC. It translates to CASNKGGNCEQYF.

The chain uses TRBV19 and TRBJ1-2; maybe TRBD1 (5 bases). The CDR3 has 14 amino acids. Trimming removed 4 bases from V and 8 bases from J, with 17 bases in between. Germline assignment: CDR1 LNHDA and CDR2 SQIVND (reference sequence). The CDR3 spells CASSTREGLRGYTF. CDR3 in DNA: TGTGCCAGTAGTACCCGAGAGGGACTAAGGGGCTACACCTTC.

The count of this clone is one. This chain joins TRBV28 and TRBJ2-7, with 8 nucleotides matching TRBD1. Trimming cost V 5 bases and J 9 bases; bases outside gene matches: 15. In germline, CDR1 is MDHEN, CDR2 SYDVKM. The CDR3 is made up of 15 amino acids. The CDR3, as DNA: TGTGCCAGCAGTCCTCCTCAGGACAGGGTAGTGATGCAGTACTTC. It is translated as CASSPPQDRVVMQYF.

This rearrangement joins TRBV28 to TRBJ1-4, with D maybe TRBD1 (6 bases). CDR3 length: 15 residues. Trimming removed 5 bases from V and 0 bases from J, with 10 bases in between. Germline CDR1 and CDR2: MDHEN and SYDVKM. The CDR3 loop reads CASSPGGTTNEKLFF. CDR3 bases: TGTGCCAGCAGTCCCGGGGGCACAACTAATGAAAAACTGTTTTTT. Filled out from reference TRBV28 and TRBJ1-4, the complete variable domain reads DVKVTQSSRYLVKRTGEKVFLECVQDMDHENMFWYRQDPGLGLRLIYFSYDVKMKEKGDIPEGYSVSREKKERFSLILESASTNQTSMYLCASSPGGTTNEKLFFGSGTQLSVL.

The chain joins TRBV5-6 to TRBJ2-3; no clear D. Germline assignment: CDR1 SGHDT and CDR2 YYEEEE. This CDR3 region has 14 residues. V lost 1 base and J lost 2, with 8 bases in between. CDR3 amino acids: CASSLPKITDTQYF. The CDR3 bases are TGTGCCAGCAGCTTGCCGAAGATCACAGATACGCAGTATTTT.

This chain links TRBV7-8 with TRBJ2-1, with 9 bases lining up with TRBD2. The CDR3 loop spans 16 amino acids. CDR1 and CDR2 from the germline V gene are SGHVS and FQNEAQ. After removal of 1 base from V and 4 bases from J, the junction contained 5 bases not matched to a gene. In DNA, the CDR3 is TGTGCCAGCAGCTTAGGGACTAGCGTAATTTACAATGAGCAGTTCTTC. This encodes CASSLGTSVIYNEQFF.

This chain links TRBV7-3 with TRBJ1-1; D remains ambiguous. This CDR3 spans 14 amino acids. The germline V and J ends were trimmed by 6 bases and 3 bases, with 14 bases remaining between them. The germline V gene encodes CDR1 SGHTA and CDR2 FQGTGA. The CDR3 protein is CASRGSSADTEAFF. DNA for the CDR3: TGTGCCAGCAGAGGGTCCAGCGCCGACACTGAAGCTTTCTTT.

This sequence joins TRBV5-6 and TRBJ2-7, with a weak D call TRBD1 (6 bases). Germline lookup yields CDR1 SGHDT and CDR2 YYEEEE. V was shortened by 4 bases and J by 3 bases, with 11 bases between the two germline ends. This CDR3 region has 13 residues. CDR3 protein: CASSRTAFYEQYF. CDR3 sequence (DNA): TGTGCCAGCAGCCGGACAGCCTTCTACGAGCAGTACTTC.

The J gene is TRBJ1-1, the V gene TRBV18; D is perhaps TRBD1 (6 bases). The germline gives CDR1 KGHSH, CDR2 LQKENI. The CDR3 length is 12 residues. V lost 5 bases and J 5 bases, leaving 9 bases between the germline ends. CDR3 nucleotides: TGTGCCAGCTCAACAACAGGGACTGAAGCTTTCTTT. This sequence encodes CASSTTGTEAFF. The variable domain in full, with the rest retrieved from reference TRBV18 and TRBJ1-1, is NAGVMQNPRHLVRRRGQEARLRCSPMKGHSHVYWYRQLPEEGLKFMVYLQKENIIDESGMPKERFSAEFPKEGPSILRIQQVVRGDSAAYFCASSTTGTEAFFGQGTRLTVV.